These 8 T cell receptor beta chains came from one sample sequenced in a study of T cells in Graves' hyperthyroidism and ophthalmopathy. It was RNA transcripts that yielded the amplified TCR beta CDR3 regions. Using the HTBI primer set, a first-round RT-PCR was run on the TCR CDR3. TCRdb re-analysed the multiplex PCR reads in MiXCR, keeping a single row per CDR3 protein. Of under 550,000 distinct CDR3 sequences listed, approximately 14% are singletons. Sequenced: blood. The receptors were sampled from a woman aged 18-29 years with Graves' hyperthyroidism.

This clonotype was recorded at least ten times. The rearrangement uses TRBV3-1 and TRBJ2-1, with D possibly matching TRBD1 (5 bases). The CDR3 has 15 residues. Trimming stripped 7 bases from V and 5 bases from J, with 18 bases between. The V gene's germline CDR1 is LGHDT and CDR2 YNNKEL (reference sequence). CDR3 sequence reads: CASTLWGLPNNEQFF. CDR3 in DNA: TGTGCCAGCACCTTATGGGGCTTACCTAACAATGAGCAGTTCTTC.

The sample holds many counts of this clonotype. CDR3 nucleotides: TGTGCCAGCAGTAACGACAGGGCTCGGGAGCAGTTCTTC. Its translation: CASSNDRAREQFF. The V and J genes are TRBV12-3 or TRBV12-4 and TRBJ2-1; 7 positions agree with TRBD1. The CDR3 is 13 amino acids. With V trimmed by 5 bases and J by 10 bases, 8 bases remained unmatched.

The V call is TRBV19, the J call TRBJ2-7, with TRBD2 matching over 9 bases. CDR1 and CDR2 from the germline V gene are LNHDA and SQIVND (reference sequence). Germline trimming cut 5 bases from V and 2 bases from J; bases unmatched to any gene: 7. CDR3 length equals 15 residues. The CDR3 DNA sequence: TGTGCCAGTAGTTCCCCTGCGGGAGGGACCTACGAGCAGTACTTC. Its translation: CASSSPAGGTYEQYF. The whole variable domain, remainder taken from reference TRBV19 and TRBJ2-7, is DGGITQSPKYLFRKEGQNVTLSCEQNLNHDAMYWYRQDPGQGLRLIYYSQIVNDFQKGDIAEGYSVSREKKESFPLTVTSAQKNPTAFYLCASSSPAGGTYEQYFGPGTRLTVT.

This chain connects TRBV19 to TRBJ2-1; 8 bases are a match to TRBD2. The CDR3 loop spans 15 amino acids. Germline V gene sequence: CDR1 LNHDA, CDR2 SQIVND (reference sequence). With V trimmed by 3 bases and J by 3 bases, 4 bases remained unmatched. The CDR3 loop is CASSITGTSYNEQFF. The CDR3 coding sequence is TGTGCCAGTAGTATTACCGGGACTAGCTACAATGAGCAGTTCTTC.

This clonotype was seen ten or more times. The chain is built from TRBV2 and TRBJ2-3; 7 bases agree with TRBD1. CDR1 is SNHLY, CDR2 FYNNEI, per germline. The CDR3 totals 17 residues. V trimming: 4 bases; J trimming: 4 bases; junction bases outside the gene matches: 14. CDR3 residues: CASSGPRQGMESDTQYF. In DNA, the CDR3 is TGTGCCAGCAGTGGGCCGAGACAGGGTATGGAGTCAGATACGCAGTATTTT.

The rearrangement joins TRBV20-1 to TRBJ1-5, with D perhaps TRBD1 (6 bases). V gave up 6 bases and J gave up 1 base, with 10 bases separating them. The length of the CDR3 is 13 residues. CDR1 and CDR2 from the germline V gene are DFQATT and SNEGSKA (reference sequence). CDR3 amino acids: CSARGASNQPQHF. CDR3 in DNA: TGCAGTGCAAGGGGGGCGAGCAATCAGCCCCAGCATTTT.

The V and J genes are TRBV19 and TRBJ1-1, with a tentative D call TRBD1 (5 bases). The CDR3 covers 17 residues. Germline CDR1 LNHDA, CDR2 SQIVND (reference sequence). The V end was cut by 2 bases, the J end by 0 bases, with 16 bases between. The CDR3 bases are TGTGCCAGTAGTATACTTGGGGACCCGGAAATGAACACTGAAGCTTTCTTT. Translating gives CASSILGDPEMNTEAFF.

This clonotype showed up many times. The chain couples TRBV11-1 to TRBJ2-1; maybe TRBD1 (6 bases). The CDR3 covers 13 residues. Trimming removed 5 bases from V and 3 bases from J, with 8 bases in between. Per the germline V gene, CDR1 is SGHAT and CDR2 is FQDESV (reference sequence). CDR3 bases: TGTGCCAGCAGCCCAGGGGACTACAATGAGCAGTTCTTC. Its translation is CASSPGDYNEQFF.